The entry below gives a single T cell receptor (beta chain) sequence along with its context. Its antigen is not identified. PCR used 60 Vbeta primers and 13 Jbeta primers. Repertoires were generated with immunoSEQ multiplex PCR, while TCRdb's copy carries only in-frame clones and drops some. The table lists about 160,000 clones, approximately 78% of them singletons, with 8.5% in the top ten. This sample is drawn from a study of cytomegalovirus exposure and HLA in healthy donors. The study, taken as a whole, reports: Within an earlier analysis, most TCR beta V segments proved productive either about 90% or about 30% of the time. The study recorded 150 to 200 TCR beta chains that were cytomegalovirus-associated.

CDR1 is SQVTM, CDR2 ANQGSEA, per germline. Trimming stripped 0 bases from V and 4 bases from J, with 9 bases between. The CDR3 has 13 amino acids. The sample was PBMCs. The chain combines TRBV29-1 with TRBJ1-1; D not resolved. This TCR was recovered from a male donor in good health and CMV-seropositive. The CDR3 DNA sequence: TGCAGCGTTGAAGAGTGGCGGGGCACTGAAGCTTTCTTT. This codes for CSVEEWRGTEAFF.